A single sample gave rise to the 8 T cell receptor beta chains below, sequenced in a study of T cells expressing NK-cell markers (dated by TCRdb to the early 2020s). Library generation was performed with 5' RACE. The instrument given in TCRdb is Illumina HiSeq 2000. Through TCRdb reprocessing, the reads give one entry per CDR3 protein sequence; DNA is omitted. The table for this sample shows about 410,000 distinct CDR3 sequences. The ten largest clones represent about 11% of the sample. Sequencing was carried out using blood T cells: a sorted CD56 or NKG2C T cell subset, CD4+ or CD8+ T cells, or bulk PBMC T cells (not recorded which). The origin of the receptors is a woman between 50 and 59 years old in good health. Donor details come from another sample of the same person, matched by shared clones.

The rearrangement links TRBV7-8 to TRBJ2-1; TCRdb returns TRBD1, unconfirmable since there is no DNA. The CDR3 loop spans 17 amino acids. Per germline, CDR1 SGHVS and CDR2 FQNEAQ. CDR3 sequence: CASSPPLRLRIDNEQFF. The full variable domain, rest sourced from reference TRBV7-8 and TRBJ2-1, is GAGVSQSPRYKVAKRGQDVALRCDPISGHVSLFWYQQALGQGPEFLTYFQNEAQLDKSGLPSDRFFAERPEGSVSTLKIQRTQQEDSAVYLCASSPPLRLRIDNEQFFGPGTRLTVL.

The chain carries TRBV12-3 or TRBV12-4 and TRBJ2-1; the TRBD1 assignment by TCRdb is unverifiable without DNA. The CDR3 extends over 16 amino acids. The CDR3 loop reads CASSPGGTGGSDEQFF.

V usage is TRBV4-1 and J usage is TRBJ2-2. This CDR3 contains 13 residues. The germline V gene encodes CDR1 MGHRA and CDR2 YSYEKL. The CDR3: CASSQLVAGELFF.

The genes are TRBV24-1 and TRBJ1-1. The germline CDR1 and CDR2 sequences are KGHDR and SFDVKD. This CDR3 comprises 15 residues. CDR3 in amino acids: CATSDSRAPGTEAFF.

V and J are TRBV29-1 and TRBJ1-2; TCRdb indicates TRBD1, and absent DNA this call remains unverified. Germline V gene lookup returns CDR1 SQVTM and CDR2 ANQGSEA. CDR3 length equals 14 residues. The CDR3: CSVGPKDREKGYTF.

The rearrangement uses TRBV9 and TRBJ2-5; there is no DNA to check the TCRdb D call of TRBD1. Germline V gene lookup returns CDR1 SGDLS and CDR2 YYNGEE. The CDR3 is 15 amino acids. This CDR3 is CASSVAAGGWETQYF.

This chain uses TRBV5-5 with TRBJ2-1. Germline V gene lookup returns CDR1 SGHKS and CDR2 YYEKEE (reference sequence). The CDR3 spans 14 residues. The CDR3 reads CASVLERAYNEQFF.

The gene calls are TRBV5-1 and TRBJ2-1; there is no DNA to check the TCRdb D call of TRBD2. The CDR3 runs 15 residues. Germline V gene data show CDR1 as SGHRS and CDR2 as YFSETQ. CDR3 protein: CASSLIAGEHGEQFF. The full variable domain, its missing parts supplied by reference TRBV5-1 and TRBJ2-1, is KAGVTQTPRYLIKTRGQQVTLSCSPISGHRSVSWYQQTPGQGLQFLFEYFSETQRNKGNFPGRFSGRQFSNSRSEMNVSTLELGDSALYLCASSLIAGEHGEQFFGPGTRLTVL.